This entry lists 24 T cell receptor beta chains sequenced from one sample in a study of cytomegalovirus exposure and HLA in healthy donors. The PCR made use of 60 Vbeta and 13 Jbeta primers. Data came from immunoSEQ multiplex PCR; TCRdb stores just in-frame clones and leaves some out. The sample includes tens of thousands of clones, roughly 80% of them seen just once. The source material was PBMCs. These receptors were obtained from a man under 40 in good health and CMV-seropositive.

The chain recombines TRBV13 with TRBJ2-5, with 11 positions matching TRBD1. Germline lookup yields CDR1 PRHDT and CDR2 FYEKMQ (reference sequence). This CDR3 comprises 15 residues. The V segment lost 0 bases and the J segment 3 bases; nucleotides outside the gene matches: 0. The CDR3 loop is CASSLGGQGEETQYF. CDR3 nucleotide sequence: TGTGCCAGCAGCTTAGGGGGACAGGGGGAAGAGACCCAGTACTTC.

The CDR3 spells CASSFDYLGSGRQSYNEQFF. The DNA of the CDR3 is TGTGCCAGCAGTTTTGACTACCTGGGAAGCGGGAGGCAATCCTACAATGAGCAGTTCTTC. The chain is built from TRBV28 and TRBJ2-1; 9 bases align to TRBD2. There are 20 residues in the CDR3. CDR1 is MDHEN, CDR2 SYDVKM, per germline. V gave up 3 bases and J gave up 1 base; unmatched junction bases: 16.

This clone was picked up a small number of times. This chain uses TRBV6-6 with TRBJ2-7; D possibly corresponds to TRBD1 (6 bases). The V gene lost 6 bases and the J gene lost 3 bases, with 12 bases spanning the gap. The germline gives CDR1 MNHNY, CDR2 SVGAGI (reference sequence). CDR3 length equals 13 residues. The CDR3: CASSSGTYYEQYF. DNA of the CDR3: TGTGCCAGCAGCTCCGGGACATACTACGAGCAGTACTTC.

The chain carries TRBV28 and TRBJ2-5; TRBD1 matches 11 bases. The CDR3 runs 15 residues. V lost 5 bases, J lost 5 bases, and 7 bases stayed unmatched. Per germline, CDR1 MDHEN and CDR2 SYDVKM. CDR3 residues: CASSVRTGGSETQYF. Here the CDR3 DNA reads TGTGCCAGCAGTGTCCGGACAGGGGGCAGTGAGACCCAGTACTTC.

The rearrangement joins TRBV5-1 to TRBJ2-2; the D gene is possibly TRBD2 (6 bases). Germline CDR1 SGHRS, CDR2 YFSETQ. Between the trimmed V and J ends, which lost 4 bases and 0 bases, there was a span of 10 bases. The CDR3 has 15 residues. CDR3 loop: CASSESGANTGELFF. The CDR3, as DNA: TGCGCCAGCAGCGAGTCGGGGGCGAACACCGGGGAGCTGTTTTTT.

V gene TRBV6-5 combines with J gene TRBJ2-7, with 11 nucleotides matching TRBD1. With 6 bases clipped from V and 2 bases from J, the junction kept 0 bases outside the gene matches. The CDR3 runs to 13 residues. The V gene's germline CDR1 is MNHEY and CDR2 SVGAGI. The CDR3 DNA reads as TGTGCCAGCAGGGACAGGGGGCCCTACGAGCAGTACTTC. Protein product: CASRDRGPYEQYF.

This chain uses TRBV29-1 with TRBJ2-1, with TRBD2 identical over 7 bases. The germline V gene has CDR1 SQVTM and CDR2 ANQGSEA. This CDR3 region has 11 residues. Unmatched junction bases numbered 1, after V lost 4 bases and J lost 7 bases. The CDR3, as DNA: TGCAGCGTTGGACTAGCTAATGAGCAGTTCTTC. Its translation: CSVGLANEQFF.

The V call is TRBV5-1, the J call TRBJ2-1; 8 positions agree with TRBD2. CDR3 size: 16 residues. The V gene's germline CDR1 is SGHRS and CDR2 YFSETQ. With V trimmed by 4 bases and J by 2 bases, 8 bases remained unmatched. The CDR3 spells CASSTTLAVPYNEQFF. CDR3 coding DNA: TGCGCCAGCAGCACAACACTAGCGGTGCCCTACAATGAGCAGTTCTTC. The entire variable domain, with the rest obtained from reference TRBV5-1 and TRBJ2-1, is as follows: KAGVTQTPRYLIKTRGQQVTLSCSPISGHRSVSWYQQTPGQGLQFLFEYFSETQRNKGNFPGRFSGRQFSNSRSEMNVSTLELGDSALYLCASSTTLAVPYNEQFFGPGTRLTVL.

This rearrangement joins TRBV11-2 to TRBJ1-5; D gene ambiguous. The CDR3 spans 15 residues. Germline CDR1 and CDR2: SGHAT and FQNNGV. Trimming removed 1 base at V and 4 bases at J, with 11 bases between. CDR3 amino acids: CASSLAGKTNQPQHF. As DNA, the CDR3 is TGTGCCAGCAGCTTAGCCGGGAAAACGAATCAGCCCCAGCATTTT.

The chain is built from TRBV29-1 and TRBJ2-3; 11 bases fit TRBD2. The germline gives CDR1 SQVTM, CDR2 ANQGSEA. Losses at the gene ends were 6 bases for V and 2 bases for J; bases not matched to a gene: 10. The CDR3 loop spans 16 amino acids. The CDR3 region is CSVLPPGLAVTDTQYF. The CDR3 region has the DNA TGCAGCGTACTCCCACCGGGACTAGCGGTCACAGATACGCAGTATTTT.

The V and J genes are TRBV28 and TRBJ2-1; TRBD2 matches at 13 bases. Trimming removed 7 bases from V and 9 bases from J; junction bases left unmatched: 3. In germline, CDR1 is MDHEN, CDR2 SYDVKM. The length of the CDR3 is 13 residues. CDR3 bases: TGTGCCAGCACTACTAGCGGGAGGGTTGAGCAGTTCTTC. Protein product: CASTTSGRVEQFF.

The sample holds a few counts of this clone. The V call is TRBV9, the J call TRBJ1-6, with TRBD1 identical over 7 bases. There are 15 residues in the CDR3. After removal of 4 bases from V and 7 bases from J, the junction contained 8 bases not matched to a gene. Germline V lookup: CDR1 SGDLS, CDR2 YYNGEE. The CDR3: CASSPRTGENSPLHF. DNA for the CDR3: TGTGCCAGCAGCCCAAGAACAGGGGAGAATTCACCCCTCCACTTT.

The V gene is TRBV7-2, the J gene TRBJ1-2; a possible D gene is TRBD1 (6 bases). Trimming pared 4 bases from V and 2 bases from J, leaving 11 bases between. The germline V gene encodes CDR1 SGHTA and CDR2 FQGNSA. There are 14 residues in the CDR3. The CDR3 DNA sequence: TGTGCCAGCAGCTCAGGACAGTCGAACTATGGCTACACCTTC. Protein product: CASSSGQSNYGYTF.

V usage is TRBV4-1 and J usage is TRBJ2-1; TRBD2 agrees at 9 bases. The germline V gene has CDR1 MGHRA and CDR2 YSYEKL. Trimming cost V 2 bases and J 8 bases; bases outside gene matches: 10. This CDR3 has 16 amino acids. The CDR3 region has the DNA TGCGCCAGCAGCCAATCATCTAGCGGGATGGGCGATGAGCAGTTCTTC. This gives the protein CASSQSSSGMGDEQFF.

This sequence joins TRBV4-1 and TRBJ2-7; 11 bases fit TRBD2. CDR3 length: 16 residues. The germline CDR1 and CDR2 sequences are MGHRA and YSYEKL. V trimming: 3 bases; J trimming: 2 bases; junction bases outside the gene matches: 6. The CDR3 coding sequence is TGCGCCAGCAGCCACCAGGGACTAGCGGTTCCCTACGAGCAGTACTTC. Residues: CASSHQGLAVPYEQYF.

V gene TRBV18 combines with J gene TRBJ1-6, with TRBD1 matching 9 bases. This CDR3 comprises 17 residues. Germline loops: CDR1 KGHSH, CDR2 LQKENI. The V gene end was trimmed by 6 bases and the J gene end by 10 bases; junction bases not matched to a gene: 16. As DNA, the CDR3 is TGTGCCAGCTCCCCGACAAGAAAGGACAGGGGAGGATCACCCCTCCACTTT. Protein sequence: CASSPTRKDRGGSPLHF.

The V and J genes are TRBV5-1 and TRBJ2-1; D may be TRBD1 (5 bases). Germline V lookup: CDR1 SGHRS, CDR2 YFSETQ. V was pared by 0 bases and J by 10 bases, with 14 bases between. CDR3 length: 14 residues. The CDR3 bases are TGCGCCAGCAGCTTGGCCAACCAGGGTTCGGAGCAGTTCTTC. This sequence encodes CASSLANQGSEQFF.

This chain connects TRBV5-1 to TRBJ2-3, with a possible D match to TRBD1 (6 bases). The V end lost 2 bases, the J end lost 2 bases, and 9 bases lay between the germline ends. This CDR3 is 14 amino acids long. Germline-derived CDR1 and CDR2 are SGHRS and YFSETQ. The CDR3 coding sequence is TGCGCCAGCAGCTTACGGACAGACACAGATACGCAGTATTTT. It encodes CASSLRTDTDTQYF. Full variable domain (remainder filled in from reference TRBV5-1 and TRBJ2-3): KAGVTQTPRYLIKTRGQQVTLSCSPISGHRSVSWYQQTPGQGLQFLFEYFSETQRNKGNFPGRFSGRQFSNSRSEMNVSTLELGDSALYLCASSLRTDTDTQYFGPGTRLTVL.

The J gene is TRBJ2-1, the V gene TRBV7-2; D might be TRBD1 (5 bases). CDR1 is SGHTA, CDR2 FQGNSA, per germline. The length of the CDR3 is 15 residues. Trimming removed 1 base at V and 3 bases at J, with 10 bases between. The CDR3 loop reads CASSLVRTIYNEQFF. The CDR3 DNA follows: TGTGCCAGCAGCTTAGTCAGGACAATCTACAATGAGCAGTTCTTC.

This sequence joins TRBV7-2 and TRBJ2-1, with 7 bases that match TRBD2. This CDR3 spans 16 amino acids. The trim removed 2 bases at V and 4 bases at J, leaving 8 bases unmatched. Germline V CDR1 and CDR2: SGHTA, FQGNSA. CDR3 sequence reads: CASSLSSLAVYNEQFF. CDR3 DNA: TGTGCCAGCAGCTTATCGTCGCTAGCGGTTTACAATGAGCAGTTCTTC.

This clone was seen more than once but under ten times. The chain carries TRBV5-6 and TRBJ1-2, with TRBD1 matching 7 bases. V shed 2 bases and J 2 bases; nucleotides not matched to a gene: 6. The germline CDR1 and CDR2 sequences are SGHDT and YYEEEE. The CDR3 runs to 15 residues. For the CDR3, the DNA is TGTGCCAGCAGCTTTTCTAGGGACAGCAACTATGGCTACACCTTC. This codes for CASSFSRDSNYGYTF.

This clone was picked up a small number of times. V is TRBV9 and J is TRBJ1-1, with a tentative D call TRBD1 (6 bases). The germline gives CDR1 SGDLS, CDR2 YYNGEE. V was trimmed by 0 bases and J by 0 bases, leaving 21 bases between them. This CDR3 comprises 19 residues. The CDR3 protein is CASSVALRGKNPVNTEAFF. The DNA for the CDR3 is TGTGCCAGCAGCGTAGCTTTAAGGGGGAAAAACCCGGTGAACACTGAAGCTTTCTTT.

The chain carries TRBV7-2 and TRBJ1-5; 11 bases match TRBD1. Germline V lookup: CDR1 SGHTA, CDR2 FQGNSA. V lost 0 bases and J lost 9; bases outside the gene matches: 7. The CDR3 extends over 16 amino acids. The CDR3 is CASSLADRGPASPQHF. The DNA for the CDR3 is TGTGCCAGCAGCTTAGCGGACAGGGGGCCCGCATCGCCCCAGCATTTT.

The chain has TRBV6-5 and TRBJ2-1, with 7 bases lining up with TRBD2. The J segment lost 1 base and the V segment lost 10 bases, leaving 7 bases of the junction unmatched. CDR3 length: 14 residues. Germline CDR1 and CDR2: MNHEY and SVGAGI. The CDR3 here is CAIKRDSSYNEQFF. DNA of the CDR3: TGTGCCATCAAGCGGGATTCTTCCTACAATGAGCAGTTCTTC.